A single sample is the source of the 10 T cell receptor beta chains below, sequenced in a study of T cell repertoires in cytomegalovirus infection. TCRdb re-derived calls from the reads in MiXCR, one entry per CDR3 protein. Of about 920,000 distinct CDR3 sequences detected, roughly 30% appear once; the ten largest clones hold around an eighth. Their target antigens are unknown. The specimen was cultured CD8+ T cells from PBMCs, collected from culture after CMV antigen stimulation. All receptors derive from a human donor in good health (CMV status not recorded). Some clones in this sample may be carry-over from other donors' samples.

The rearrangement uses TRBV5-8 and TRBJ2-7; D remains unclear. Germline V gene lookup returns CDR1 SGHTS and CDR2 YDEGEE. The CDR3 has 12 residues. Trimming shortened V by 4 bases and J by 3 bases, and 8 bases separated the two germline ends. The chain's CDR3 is CASSHDRYEQYV. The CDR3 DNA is TGTGCCAGCAGCCATGACCGCTACGAGCAGTACGTC.

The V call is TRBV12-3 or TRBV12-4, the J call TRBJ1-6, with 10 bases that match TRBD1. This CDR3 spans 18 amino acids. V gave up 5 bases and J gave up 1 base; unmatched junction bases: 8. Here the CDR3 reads CASSRLRDRGSYNSPLHF. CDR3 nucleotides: TGTGCCAGCAGTCGCCTCCGGGACAGGGGATCCTATAATTCACCCCTCCACTTT.

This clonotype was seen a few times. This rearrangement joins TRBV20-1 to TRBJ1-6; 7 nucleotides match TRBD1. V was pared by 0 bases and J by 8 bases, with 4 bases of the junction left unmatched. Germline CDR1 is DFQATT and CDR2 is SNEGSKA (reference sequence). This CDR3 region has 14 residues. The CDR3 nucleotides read TGCAGTGCTAGAGATGGGGACAGCTATTCACCCCTCCACTTT. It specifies CSARDGDSYSPLHF.

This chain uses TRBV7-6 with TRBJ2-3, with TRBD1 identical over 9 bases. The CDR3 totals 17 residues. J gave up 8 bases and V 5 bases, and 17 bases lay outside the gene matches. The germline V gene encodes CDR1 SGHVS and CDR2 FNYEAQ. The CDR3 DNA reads TGTGCCAGCAGCCCACGGGACAGGGATCCATCACTCGGTACGCAGTATTTT. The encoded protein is CASSPRDRDPSLGTQYF.

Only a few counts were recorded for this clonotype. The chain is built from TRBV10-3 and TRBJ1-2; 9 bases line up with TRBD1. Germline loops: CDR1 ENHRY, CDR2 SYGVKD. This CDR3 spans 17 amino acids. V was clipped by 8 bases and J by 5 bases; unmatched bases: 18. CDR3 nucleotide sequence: TGTGCCATCCAATTCCAAAAAACAGGGGGCTTGGAGTATGGCTACACCTTC. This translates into CAIQFQKTGGLEYGYTF.

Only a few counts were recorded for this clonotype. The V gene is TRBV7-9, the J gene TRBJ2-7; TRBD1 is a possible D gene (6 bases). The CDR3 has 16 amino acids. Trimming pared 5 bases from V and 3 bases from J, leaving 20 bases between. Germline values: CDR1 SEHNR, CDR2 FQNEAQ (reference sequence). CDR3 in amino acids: CASSPSPTGKNYEQYV. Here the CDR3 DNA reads TGTGCCAGCAGCCCTAGTCCCACAGGGAAAAACTACGAGCAGTACGTC.

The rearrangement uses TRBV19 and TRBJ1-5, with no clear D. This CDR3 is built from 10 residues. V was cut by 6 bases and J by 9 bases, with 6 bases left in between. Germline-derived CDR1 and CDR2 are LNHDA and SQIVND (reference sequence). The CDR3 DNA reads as TGTGCCAGTAGGTTATCGCCCCAGCATTTT. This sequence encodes CASRLSPQHF. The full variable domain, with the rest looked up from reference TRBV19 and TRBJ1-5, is DGGITQSPKYLFRKEGQNVTLSCEQNLNHDAMYWYRQDPGQGLRLIYYSQIVNDFQKGDIAEGYSVSREKKESFPLTVTSAQKNPTAFYLCASRLSPQHFGDGTRLSIL.

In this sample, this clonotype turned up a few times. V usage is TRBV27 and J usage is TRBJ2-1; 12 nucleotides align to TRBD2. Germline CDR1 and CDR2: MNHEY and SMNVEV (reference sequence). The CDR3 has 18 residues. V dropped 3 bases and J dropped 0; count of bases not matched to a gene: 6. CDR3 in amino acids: CASSLGLAGLSSYNEQFF. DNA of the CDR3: TGTGCCAGCAGTTTGGGACTAGCGGGTCTGAGCTCCTACAATGAGCAGTTCTTC.

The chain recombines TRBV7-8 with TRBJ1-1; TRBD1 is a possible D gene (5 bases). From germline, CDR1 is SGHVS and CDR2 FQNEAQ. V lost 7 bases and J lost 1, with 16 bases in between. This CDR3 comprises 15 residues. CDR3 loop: CASTVNRGGNTEAFF. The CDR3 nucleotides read TGTGCCAGCACCGTCAATAGGGGAGGGAACACTGAAGCTTTCTTT.

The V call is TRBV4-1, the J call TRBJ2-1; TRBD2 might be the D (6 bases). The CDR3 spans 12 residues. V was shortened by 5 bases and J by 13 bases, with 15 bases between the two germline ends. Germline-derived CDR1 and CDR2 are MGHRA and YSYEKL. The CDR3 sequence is CASSSGEPYQFF. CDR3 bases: TGCGCCAGCAGCTCGGGAGAACCCTATCAGTTCTTC.